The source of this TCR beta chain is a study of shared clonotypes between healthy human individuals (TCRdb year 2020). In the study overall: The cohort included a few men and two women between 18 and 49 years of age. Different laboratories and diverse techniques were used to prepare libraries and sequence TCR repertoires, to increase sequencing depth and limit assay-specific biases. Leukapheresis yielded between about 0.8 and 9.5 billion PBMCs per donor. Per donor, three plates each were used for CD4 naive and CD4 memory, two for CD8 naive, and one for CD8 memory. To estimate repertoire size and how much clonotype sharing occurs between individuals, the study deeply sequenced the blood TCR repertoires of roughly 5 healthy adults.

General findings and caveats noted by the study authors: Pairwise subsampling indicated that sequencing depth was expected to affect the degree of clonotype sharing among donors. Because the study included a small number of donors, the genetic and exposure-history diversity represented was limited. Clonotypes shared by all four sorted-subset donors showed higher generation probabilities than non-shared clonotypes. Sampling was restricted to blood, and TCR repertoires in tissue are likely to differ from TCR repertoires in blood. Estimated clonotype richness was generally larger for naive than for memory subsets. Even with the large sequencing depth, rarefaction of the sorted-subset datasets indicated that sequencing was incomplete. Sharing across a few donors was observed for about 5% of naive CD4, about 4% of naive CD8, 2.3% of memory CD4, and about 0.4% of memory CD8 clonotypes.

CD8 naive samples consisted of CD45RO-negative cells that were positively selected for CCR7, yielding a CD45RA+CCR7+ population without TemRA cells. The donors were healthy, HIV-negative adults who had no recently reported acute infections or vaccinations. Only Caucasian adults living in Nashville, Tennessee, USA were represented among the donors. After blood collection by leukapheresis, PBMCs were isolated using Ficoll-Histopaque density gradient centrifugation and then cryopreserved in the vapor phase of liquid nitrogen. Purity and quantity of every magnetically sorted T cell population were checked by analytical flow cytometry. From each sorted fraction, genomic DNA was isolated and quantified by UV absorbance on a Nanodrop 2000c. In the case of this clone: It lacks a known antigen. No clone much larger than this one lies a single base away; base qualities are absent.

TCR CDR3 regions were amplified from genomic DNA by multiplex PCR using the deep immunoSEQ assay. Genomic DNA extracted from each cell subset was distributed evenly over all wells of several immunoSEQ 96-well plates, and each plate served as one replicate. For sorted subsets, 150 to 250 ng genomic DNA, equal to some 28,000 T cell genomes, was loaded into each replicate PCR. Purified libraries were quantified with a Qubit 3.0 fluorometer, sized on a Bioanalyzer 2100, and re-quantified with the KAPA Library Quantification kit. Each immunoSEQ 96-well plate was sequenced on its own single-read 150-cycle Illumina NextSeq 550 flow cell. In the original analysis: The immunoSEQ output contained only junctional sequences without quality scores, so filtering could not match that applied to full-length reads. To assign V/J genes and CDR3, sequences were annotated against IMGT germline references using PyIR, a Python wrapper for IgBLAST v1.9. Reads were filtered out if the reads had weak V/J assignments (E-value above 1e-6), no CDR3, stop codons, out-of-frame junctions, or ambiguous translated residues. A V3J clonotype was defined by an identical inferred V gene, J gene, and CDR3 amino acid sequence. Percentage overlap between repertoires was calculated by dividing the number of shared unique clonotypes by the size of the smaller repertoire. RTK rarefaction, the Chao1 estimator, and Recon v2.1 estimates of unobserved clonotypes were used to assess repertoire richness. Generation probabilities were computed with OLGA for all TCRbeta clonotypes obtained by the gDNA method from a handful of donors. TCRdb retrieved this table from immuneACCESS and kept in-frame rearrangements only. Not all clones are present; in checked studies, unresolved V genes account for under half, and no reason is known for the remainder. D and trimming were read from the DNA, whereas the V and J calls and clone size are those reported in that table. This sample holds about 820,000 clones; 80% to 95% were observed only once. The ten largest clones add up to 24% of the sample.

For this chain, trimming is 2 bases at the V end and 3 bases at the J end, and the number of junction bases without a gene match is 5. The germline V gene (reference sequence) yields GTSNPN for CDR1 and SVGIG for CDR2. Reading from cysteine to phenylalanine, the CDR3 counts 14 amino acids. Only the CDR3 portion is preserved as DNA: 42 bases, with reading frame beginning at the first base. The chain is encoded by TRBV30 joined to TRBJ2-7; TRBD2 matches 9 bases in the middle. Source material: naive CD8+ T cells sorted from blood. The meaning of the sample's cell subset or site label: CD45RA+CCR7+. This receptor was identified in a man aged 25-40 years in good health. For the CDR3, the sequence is CAWSTGTSSYEQYF. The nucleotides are TGTGCCTGGAGTACCGGGACTAGCAGCTACGAGCAGTACTTC.